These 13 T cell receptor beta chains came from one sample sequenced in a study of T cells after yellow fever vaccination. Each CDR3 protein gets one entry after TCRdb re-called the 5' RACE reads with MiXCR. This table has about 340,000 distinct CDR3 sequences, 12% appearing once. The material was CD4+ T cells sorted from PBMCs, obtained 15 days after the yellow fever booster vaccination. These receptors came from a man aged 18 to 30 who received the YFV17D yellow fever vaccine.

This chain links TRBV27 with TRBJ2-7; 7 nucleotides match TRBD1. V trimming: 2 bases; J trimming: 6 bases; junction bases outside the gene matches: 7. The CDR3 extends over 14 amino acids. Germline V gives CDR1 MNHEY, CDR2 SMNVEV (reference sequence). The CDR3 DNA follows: TGTGCCAGCAGTTTAGGGCAGGGGGTTGCCGAGCAGTACGTC. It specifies CASSLGQGVAEQYV.

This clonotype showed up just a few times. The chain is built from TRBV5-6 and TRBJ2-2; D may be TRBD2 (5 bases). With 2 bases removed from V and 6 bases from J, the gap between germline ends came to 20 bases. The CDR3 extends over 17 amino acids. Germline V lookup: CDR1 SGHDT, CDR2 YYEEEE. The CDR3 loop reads CASSFAVHAGVAGELFF. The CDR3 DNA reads TGTGCCAGCAGCTTTGCAGTCCACGCGGGTGTAGCCGGGGAGCTGTTTTTT.

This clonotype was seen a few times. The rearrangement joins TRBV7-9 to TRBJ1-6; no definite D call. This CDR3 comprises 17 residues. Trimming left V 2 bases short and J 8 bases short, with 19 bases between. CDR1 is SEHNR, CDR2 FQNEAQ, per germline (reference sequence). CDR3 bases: TGTGCCAGCAGCTTAAGTTCAGGTCTCCTATCCTATTCACCCCTCCACTTT. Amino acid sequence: CASSLSSGLLSYSPLHF.

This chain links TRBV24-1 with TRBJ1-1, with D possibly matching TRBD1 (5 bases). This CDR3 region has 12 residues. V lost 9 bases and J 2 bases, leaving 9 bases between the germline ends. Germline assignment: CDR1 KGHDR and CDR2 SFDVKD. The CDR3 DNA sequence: TGTGCCACCCGGGGGGTTAACACTGAAGCTTTCTTT. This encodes CATRGVNTEAFF.

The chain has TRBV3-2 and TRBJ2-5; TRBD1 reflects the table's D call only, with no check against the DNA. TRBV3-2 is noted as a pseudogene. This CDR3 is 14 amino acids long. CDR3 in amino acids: CASSRAGTEETQYF. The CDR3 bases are TGTGCCAGCAGCCGGGCCGGGACGGAAGAGACCCAGTACTTC.

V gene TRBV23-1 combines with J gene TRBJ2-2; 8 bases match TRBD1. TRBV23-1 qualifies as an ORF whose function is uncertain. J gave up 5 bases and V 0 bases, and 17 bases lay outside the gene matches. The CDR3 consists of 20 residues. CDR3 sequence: CASSQSRRGARGRETGELFF. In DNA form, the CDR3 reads TGCGCCAGCAGTCAATCGAGGAGGGGAGCCAGGGGGCGAGAGACCGGGGAGCTGTTTTTT.

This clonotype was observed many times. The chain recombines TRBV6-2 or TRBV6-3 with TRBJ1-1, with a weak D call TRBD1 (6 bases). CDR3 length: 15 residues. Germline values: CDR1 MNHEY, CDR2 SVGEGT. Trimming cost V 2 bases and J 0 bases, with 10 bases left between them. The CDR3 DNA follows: TGTGCCAGCAGTTACGGGGACACCATGAACACTGAAGCTTTCTTT. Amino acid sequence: CASSYGDTMNTEAFF.

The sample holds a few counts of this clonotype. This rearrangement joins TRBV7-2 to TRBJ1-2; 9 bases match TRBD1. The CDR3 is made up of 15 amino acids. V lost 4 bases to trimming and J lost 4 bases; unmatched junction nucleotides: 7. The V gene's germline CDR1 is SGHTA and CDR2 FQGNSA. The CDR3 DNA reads TGTGCCAGCAGCTCCAGACAGGGGGGCTTCTATGGCTACACCTTC. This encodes CASSSRQGGFYGYTF.

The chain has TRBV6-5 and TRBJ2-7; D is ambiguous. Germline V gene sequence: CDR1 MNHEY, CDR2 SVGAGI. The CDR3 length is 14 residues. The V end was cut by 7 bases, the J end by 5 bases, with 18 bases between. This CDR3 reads CASTRPGPVNEQYF. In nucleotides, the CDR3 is TGTGCCAGCACCCGCCCGGGTCCAGTGAACGAGCAGTACTTC.

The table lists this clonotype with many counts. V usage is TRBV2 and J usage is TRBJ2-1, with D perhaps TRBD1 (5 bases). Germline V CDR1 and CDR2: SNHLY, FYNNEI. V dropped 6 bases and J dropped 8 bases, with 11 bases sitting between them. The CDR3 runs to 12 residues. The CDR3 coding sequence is TGTGCCAGCAGGGCAGGGTTAGATGAGCAGTTCTTC. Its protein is CASRAGLDEQFF.

The DNA for the CDR3 is TGTGCCAGCAGCCAAGAGTTAGCGGGGGGGAACGAGCAGTACTTC. Protein product: CASSQELAGGNEQYF. The genes are TRBV4-2 and TRBJ2-7; TRBD2 aligns across 11 bases. J gave up 5 bases and V 0 bases, and 3 bases lay outside the gene matches. Germline V gene sequence: CDR1 LGHNA, CDR2 YNFKEQ. The CDR3 is 15 amino acids.

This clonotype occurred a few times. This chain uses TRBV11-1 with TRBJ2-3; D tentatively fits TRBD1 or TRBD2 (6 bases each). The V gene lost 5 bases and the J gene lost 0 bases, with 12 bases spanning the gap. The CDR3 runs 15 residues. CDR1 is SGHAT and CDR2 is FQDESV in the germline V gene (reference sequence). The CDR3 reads CASSAGQLSTDTQYF. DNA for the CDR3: TGTGCCAGCAGCGCGGGACAACTTAGCACAGATACGCAGTATTTT.

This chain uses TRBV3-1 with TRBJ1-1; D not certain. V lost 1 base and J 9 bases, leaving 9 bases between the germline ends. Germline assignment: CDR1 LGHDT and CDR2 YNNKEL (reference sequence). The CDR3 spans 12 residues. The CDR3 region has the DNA TGTGCCAGCAGCCAAGGGGTCAGAAAAGCTTTCTTT. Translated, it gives CASSQGVRKAFF.